The present T cell receptor (beta chain) was sequenced within a study of T-cell reconstitution after alpha-beta-depleted transplantation in children. V was clipped by 5 bases and J by 3 bases, with 14 bases between them. The V gene's germline CDR1 is DFQATT and CDR2 SNEGSKA (reference sequence). This CDR3 comprises 13 residues. Overall study results and limits: It was newly produced T cells that mostly accounted for T-cell counts and diversity one year after transplant. In some patients, recipient T cells and intrathymic progenitors surviving conditioning explained high day-60 diversity.

This clonotype has a handful of counts. As yet, its antigen is unknown. Using unique molecular identifiers, the investigators prepared the TCRbeta library. TCRdb passed the PCR reads through MiXCR, listing each CDR3 protein once. The sample yields about 98,000 distinct CDR3 sequences, about a quarter seen once. This specimen was PBMCs, taken before TCRalphabeta/CD19-depleted stem cell transplant. This rearrangement joins TRBV20-1 to TRBJ2-7; D may be TRBD2 (5 bases). The origin of this receptor is a boy between 2 and 15 years old with acute lymphoblastic leukemia, due to receive a stem cell transplant. The CDR3: CSAGTGNNYEQYF. DNA for the CDR3: TGCAGTGCTGGAACCGGGAACAACTACGAGCAGTACTTC.